The 8 T cell receptor beta chains in this list originate from one sample, sequenced in a study of Ad26.COV2.S vaccination and SARS-CoV-2 variants (dated by TCRdb to the early 2020s). The library was made by the immunoSEQ multiplex PCR assay. TCRdb carries this immuneACCESS record with in-frame sequences only. Its versions omit some clonotypes, under half of them owing to an unresolved V gene in the studies checked, with the rest unexplained. A total of about 410,000 clones appear in this sample, about nine tenths of them only once. Under 3.5% of the sample belongs to the ten largest clones. In light of the paper, this sample's treatment or condition label describes: around 19 received Ad26.COV2.S at low or high dose, single or two shots; roughly 5 received placebo; per-sample allocation not given. For vaccine and placebo recipients, repertoires were sequenced using samples collected on day 63 after the first injection.

The sample in question was peripheral blood, obtained in a trial of Ad26.COV2.S vaccine versus placebo. These receptors all stem from a person aged 18-65 years who received the Ad26.COV2.S COVID-19 vaccine or a placebo.

The chain joins TRBV15 to TRBJ2-2; D unresolved. Germline V lookup: CDR1 LNHNV, CDR2 YYDKDF (reference sequence). The CDR3 is 12 residues long. Trimming took 1 base from V and 6 from J, leaving 3 bases between them. The CDR3 sequence: CATSRAPGELFF. CDR3 in DNA: TGTGCCACCAGCAGAGCCCCCGGGGAGCTGTTTTTT.

CDR3: CASSRIPRGSGSPEAFF. As DNA, the CDR3 is TGTGCCAGCAGCCGAATACCTCGGGGTTCGGGGTCCCCTGAAGCTTTCTTT. The chain combines TRBV11-2 with TRBJ1-1; D is unresolved. V was clipped by 5 bases and J by 6 bases, with 25 bases between them. This CDR3 region has 17 residues. CDR1 and CDR2 from the germline V gene are SGHAT and FQNNGV.

The CDR3 reads CARQGRERTGELFF. CDR3 bases: TGTGCCCGCCAAGGGAGGGAGCGCACCGGGGAGCTGTTTTTT. This sequence joins TRBV7-9 and TRBJ2-2; 7 nucleotides agree with TRBD2. CDR1 and CDR2 (germline): SEHNR, FQNEAQ (reference sequence). V trimming: 11 bases; J trimming: 4 bases; junction bases outside the gene matches: 10. There are 14 residues in the CDR3.

The chain links TRBV6-1 to TRBJ1-4, with D possibly being TRBD1 (6 bases). Germline V gene lookup returns CDR1 MNHNS and CDR2 SASEGT. There are 14 residues in the CDR3. The V end lost 5 bases, the J end lost 3 bases, and 10 bases lay between the germline ends. This CDR3 is CASSPQGSNEKLFF. In nucleotides, the CDR3 is TGTGCCAGCAGTCCCCAGGGGTCTAATGAAAAACTGTTTTTT.

This chain joins TRBV4-2 and TRBJ2-1; D might be TRBD2 (5 bases). Trimming took off 2 bases at V and 4 bases at J, with 12 bases between the two ends. The germline gives CDR1 LGHNA, CDR2 YNFKEQ. The CDR3 has 15 residues. The DNA of the CDR3 is TGTGCCAGCAGCCAAAGGTCCCGGGGTTACAATGAGCAGTTCTTC. Its translation is CASSQRSRGYNEQFF.

This clone was detected only once. The genes are TRBV9 and TRBJ1-5; D gene ambiguous. Looked up from germline, CDR1 is SGDLS and CDR2 is YYNGEE. Deletions cut 0 bases from V and 0 bases from J, with 4 bases between. CDR3 length: 14 residues. Here the CDR3 reads CASSVGFSNQPQHF. The CDR3 nucleotides are TGTGCCAGCAGCGTAGGTTTTAGCAATCAGCCCCAGCATTTT.

This chain uses TRBV6-2 or TRBV6-3 with TRBJ2-5; D gene ambiguous. Per germline, CDR1 MNHEY and CDR2 SVGEGT. V shed 5 bases and J shed 7 bases, with 11 bases lying between them. The CDR3 has 12 amino acids. This CDR3 reads CASSQALGTQYF. As DNA, the CDR3 is TGTGCCAGCAGTCAAGCCTTAGGGACCCAGTACTTC.

The V gene is TRBV7-8, the J gene TRBJ1-2; 7 bases agree with TRBD1. CDR3 length equals 15 residues. Germline lookup yields CDR1 SGHVS and CDR2 FQNEAQ. V was clipped by 5 bases and J by 8 bases; unmatched bases: 14. The chain's CDR3 is CASSTIQGPPSGYTF. CDR3 DNA: TGTGCCAGCAGCACCATACAGGGGCCGCCGTCAGGCTACACCTTC. Full variable domain (outside the CDR3, taken from reference TRBV7-8 and TRBJ1-2): GAGVSQSPRYKVAKRGQDVALRCDPISGHVSLFWYQQALGQGPEFLTYFQNEAQLDKSGLPSDRFFAERPEGSVSTLKIQRTQQEDSAVYLCASSTIQGPPSGYTFGSGTRLTVV.